This T cell receptor (beta chain) appears in the sequencing data of a study of shared clonotypes between healthy human individuals. Trimming cost V 5 bases and J 2 bases, with 16 bases left between them. Germline V gives CDR1 LNHDA, CDR2 SQIVND (reference sequence). The length of the CDR3 is 15 residues. In the case of this clone: Its specificity is unknown.

Replicate PCRs for sorted subsets used approximately 190 ng DNA; this equaled 25,000 to 30,000 T cell genomes. Assay used: immunoSEQ multiplex PCR; TCRdb lists only in-frame clones, some missing. The table records approximately 2.1 million clones, 85% to 95% of them present only once. Study-level points and caveats: The study found roughly 5% of naive CD4 clonotypes shared across a few donors.

Sequencing used naive CD4+ T cells from PBMCs. The sample's subset: CD45RA+ positively selected. The origin of this receptor is a young man in good health. Some clones in this sample may be carry-over from other donors' samples. The V call is TRBV19, the J call TRBJ2-7, with D possibly called TRBD1 or TRBD2 (6 bases each). For the CDR3, the DNA is TGTGCCAGTAGTTTAGGGGGGATCTTCACCTACGAGCAGTACTTC. Its translation is CASSLGGIFTYEQYF.